Presented here are 8 T cell receptor beta chains from one specimen sequenced in a study of T cell repertoires in cytomegalovirus infection. MiXCR, run by TCRdb on the reads, gives a single entry per CDR3 protein. The sample holds 830,000 or so distinct CDR3 sequences, about 33% seen once. No antigen has been identified for these receptors. The sequenced sample was cultured CD8+ T cells from PBMCs, obtained from culture after CMV antigen stimulation. The receptor source for this set is a human donor in good health (CMV status not recorded). Some clones in this sample may be carry-over from other donors' samples.

This chain uses TRBV7-9 with TRBJ2-1, with D perhaps TRBD2 (6 bases). Germline V gene sequence: CDR1 SEHNR, CDR2 FQNEAQ (reference sequence). Trimming cost V 0 bases and J 5 bases, with 29 bases left between them. This CDR3 is built from 21 residues. For the CDR3, the DNA is TGTGCCAGCAGCTTAGCGAATATTCGACTAGGGAGGCTAGGCCGAGACAATGAGCAGTTCTTC. This translates into CASSLANIRLGRLGRDNEQFF.

The chain combines TRBV7-8 with TRBJ1-5; no clear D. CDR1 SGHVS and CDR2 FQNEAQ come from the germline V gene. The CDR3 extends over 14 amino acids. V dropped 2 bases and J dropped 3 bases, with 8 bases sitting between them. CDR3 amino acids: CASSLKGYNQPQHF. In DNA, the CDR3 is TGTGCCAGCAGCTTAAAAGGGTACAATCAGCCCCAGCATTTT.

The CDR3 loop is CASRWWGNEQFF. Written as DNA, the CDR3 is TGTGCCAGCAGGTGGTGGGGCAATGAGCAGTTCTTC. The chain carries TRBV2 and TRBJ2-1; D remains unclear. CDR1 and CDR2 (germline): SNHLY, FYNNEI. The CDR3 totals 12 residues. Trimming took off 6 bases at V and 6 bases at J, with 9 bases between the two ends.

This clonotype came up a few times. V gene TRBV7-9 combines with J gene TRBJ1-4; D remains unclear. The germline gives CDR1 SEHNR, CDR2 FQNEAQ (reference sequence). V was cut by 5 bases and J by 3 bases, with 16 bases left in between. The CDR3 length is 16 residues. CDR3 amino acids: CASSNRRTTANEKLFF. CDR3 coding DNA: TGTGCCAGCAGCAACCGACGGACCACGGCTAATGAAAAACTGTTTTTT.

The chain couples TRBV10-2 to TRBJ2-1, with 9 bases matching TRBD2. The CDR3 length is 16 residues. V trimming: 2 bases; J trimming: 5 bases; junction bases outside the gene matches: 7. The germline gives CDR1 WSHSY, CDR2 SAAADI. The CDR3 bases are TGCGCCAGCAGTGAGAATATAGCGGGGGCGAACAATGAGCAGTTCTTC. Translated, it gives CASSENIAGANNEQFF.

The chain carries TRBV20-1 and TRBJ1-5; D unclear. The CDR3 is 15 residues long. The V gene lost 0 bases and the J gene lost 2 bases, with 11 bases spanning the gap. Germline CDR1 and CDR2: DFQATT and SNEGSKA (reference sequence). The CDR3 DNA follows: TGCAGTGCTAGAGATTGGACGGATGGCAATCAGCCCCAGCATTTT. Translated, it gives CSARDWTDGNQPQHF.

The chain joins TRBV7-9 to TRBJ1-1; possible D gene TRBD1, 6 bases. From germline, CDR1 is SEHNR and CDR2 FQNEAQ (reference sequence). The CDR3 totals 10 residues. Here the CDR3 reads CAPGVFGAFF. The CDR3 DNA reads TGTGCTCCAGGGGTTTTTGGAGCTTTCTTT.

This clonotype occurred a few times. V and J are TRBV6-1 and TRBJ1-2; D is unclear. Germline V gives CDR1 MNHNS, CDR2 SASEGT. The CDR3 covers 14 residues. V lost 6 bases to trimming and J lost 0 bases, with 11 bases between them. CDR3 residues: CASRVPGTNYGYTF. For the CDR3, the DNA is TGTGCCAGCAGGGTTCCAGGAACTAACTATGGCTACACCTTC.